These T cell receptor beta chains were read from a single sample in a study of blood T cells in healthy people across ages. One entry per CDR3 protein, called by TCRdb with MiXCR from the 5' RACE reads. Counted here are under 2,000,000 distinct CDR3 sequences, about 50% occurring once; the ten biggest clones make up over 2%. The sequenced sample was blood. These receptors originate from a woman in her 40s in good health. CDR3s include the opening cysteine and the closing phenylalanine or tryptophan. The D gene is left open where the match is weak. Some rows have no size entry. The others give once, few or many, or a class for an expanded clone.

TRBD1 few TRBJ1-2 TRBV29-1 CSVDSTGVNYGYTF TGCAGCGTTGACTCGACAGGGGTCAACTATGGCTACACCTTC
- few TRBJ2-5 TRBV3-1 CASSQDLGFGAQETQYF TGTGCCAGCAGCCAAGATCTAGGATTCGGGGCCCAAGAGACCCAGTACTTC
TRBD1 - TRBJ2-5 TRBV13 CASSLGDRVGETQYF TGTGCCAGCAGCTTAGGAGACAGGGTTGGCGAGACCCAGTACTTC
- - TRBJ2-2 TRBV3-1 CASAVGVFTGELFF TGTGCCAGTGCGGTCGGGGTTTTTACCGGGGAGCTGTTTTTT
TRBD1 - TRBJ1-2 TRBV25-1 CASTPSTGSHGYTF TGTGCCAGCACTCCTTCGACAGGGTCCCATGGCTACACCTTC
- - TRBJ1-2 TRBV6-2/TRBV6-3 CASSYSSQGPYGYTF TGTGCCAGCAGTTACTCGTCGCAGGGACCCTATGGCTACACCTTC
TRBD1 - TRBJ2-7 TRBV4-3 CASSQKPRDRAYEQYF TGCGCCAGCAGCCAGAAACCTAGGGACAGAGCCTACGAGCAGTACTTC
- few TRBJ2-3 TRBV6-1 CASPEGLITDTQYF TGTGCCAGCCCCGAGGGCTTGATCACAGATACGCAGTATTTT
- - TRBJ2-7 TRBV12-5 CASVPIDYEQYF TGTGCTAGTGTTCCGATAGACTACGAGCAGTACTTC
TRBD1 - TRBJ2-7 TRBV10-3 CAISGQGIAYEQYF TGTGCCATCAGCGGACAGGGGATCGCCTACGAGCAGTACTTC
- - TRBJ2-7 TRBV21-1 CASSLRDRVGHEQYF TGTGCCAGCAGCCTCAGGGACAGGGTCGGCCACGAGCAGTACTTC
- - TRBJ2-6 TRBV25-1 CASSGSPGANVLTF TGTGCCAGCAGTGGGAGTCCTGGGGCCAACGTCCTGACTTTC
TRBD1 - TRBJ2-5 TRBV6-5 CASSYQGAIETQYF TGTGCCAGCAGTTACCAGGGGGCTATTGAGACCCAGTACTTC
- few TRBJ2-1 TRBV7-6 CASSPWTNEQFF TGTGCCAGCAGCCCTTGGACGAATGAGCAGTTCTTC
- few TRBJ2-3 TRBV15 CATSRGIHLTDTQYF TGTGCCACCAGCAGAGGTATCCACCTTACAGATACGCAGTATTTT
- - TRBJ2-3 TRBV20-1 CSARDSGGPTDTQYF TGCAGTGCTAGAGATTCGGGGGGCCCCACAGATACGCAGTATTTT
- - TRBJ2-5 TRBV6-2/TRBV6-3 CASSSSPRTGPRETQYF TGTGCCAGCAGTTCATCGCCCAGGACGGGGCCCAGAGAGACCCAGTACTTC
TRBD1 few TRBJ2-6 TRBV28 CASSLPTGELPLIAGANVLTF TGTGCCAGCAGTTTACCGACAGGGGAGTTGCCTTTGATAGCTGGGGCCAACGTCCTGACTTTC
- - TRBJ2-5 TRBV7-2 CASSSQRRRDQYF TGTGCCAGCAGCTCCCAGCGTCGCCGGGACCAGTACTTC
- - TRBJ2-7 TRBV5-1 CASSWSLLGEQYF TGCGCCAGCAGCTGGAGTCTTTTGGGCGAGCAGTACTTC
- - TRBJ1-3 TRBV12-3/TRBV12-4 CASSFGSGSGNTIYF TGTGCCAGCAGTTTCGGGTCCGGATCTGGAAACACCATATATTTT
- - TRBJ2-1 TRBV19 CASRMSLSGVWEQFF TGTGCCAGTAGGATGTCCCTGAGTGGGGTGTGGGAGCAGTTCTTC
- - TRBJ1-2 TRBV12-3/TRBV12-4 CASSKDGRYGYTF TGTGCCAGCAGTAAAGACGGGCGCTATGGCTACACCTTC
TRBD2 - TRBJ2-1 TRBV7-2 CASSRGLAGGLGEQFF TGTGCCAGCAGCCGCGGACTAGCGGGGGGACTGGGTGAGCAGTTCTTC
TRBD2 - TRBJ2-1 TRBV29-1 CSVEGRPTSGVDGQFF TGCAGCGTTGAAGGGAGGCCGACTAGCGGGGTGGATGGGCAGTTCTTC
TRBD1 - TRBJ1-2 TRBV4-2 CASSQVSPTGQGAYGYTF TGTGCCAGCAGCCAAGTCAGCCCAACGGGACAGGGGGCTTATGGCTACACCTTC
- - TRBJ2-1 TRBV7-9 CASSFPDNEQFF TGTGCCAGCAGCTTTCCGGACAATGAGCAGTTCTTC
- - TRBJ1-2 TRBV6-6 CASSYPRTGNYGYTF TGTGCCAGCAGTTACCCTAGGACGGGGAACTATGGCTACACCTTC
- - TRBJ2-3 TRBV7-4 CASSHRDKPPTDTQYF TGTGCCAGCAGCCACCGGGACAAACCCCCCACAGATACGCAGTATTTT
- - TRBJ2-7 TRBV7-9 CASSAGPKGAYEQYF TGTGCCAGCAGCGCCGGGCCTAAAGGCGCCTACGAGCAGTACTTC
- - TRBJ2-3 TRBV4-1 CASSQDPNRQLRTDTQYF TGCGCCAGCAGCCAAGATCCTAACAGGCAACTAAGGACAGATACGCAGTATTTT
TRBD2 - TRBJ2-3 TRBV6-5 CASSPGRAPTDTQYF TGTGCCAGCAGCCCGGGGAGGGCGCCGACAGATACGCAGTATTTT
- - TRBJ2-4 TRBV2 CASSGLAGPGNIQYF TGTGCCAGCAGCGGCCTCGCGGGGCCGGGGAACATTCAGTACTTC
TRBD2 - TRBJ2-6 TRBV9 CASSVTRGDGANVLTF TGTGCCAGCAGCGTAACCCGGGGGGATGGGGCCAACGTCCTGACTTTC
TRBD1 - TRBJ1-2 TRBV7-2 CASSRDRADANYGYTF TGTGCCAGCAGCAGGGACAGGGCCGACGCTAACTATGGCTACACCTTC
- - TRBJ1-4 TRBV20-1 CSASPPATNEKLFF TGCAGTGCTAGCCCCCCTGCAACTAATGAAAAACTGTTTTTT
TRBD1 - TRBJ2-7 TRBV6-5 CASRRADRAYYEQYF TGTGCCAGCAGACGAGCCGACAGGGCTTACTACGAGCAGTACTTC
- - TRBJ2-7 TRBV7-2 CASSLVRGSYNEQYF TGTGCCAGCAGCTTAGTGCGTGGGTCCTACAATGAGCAGTACTTC
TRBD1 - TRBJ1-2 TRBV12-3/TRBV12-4 CASSPGDRRSYTF TGTGCCAGCAGCCCGGGGGACAGAAGAAGCTACACCTTC
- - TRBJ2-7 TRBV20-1 CSAMGTTYEQYF TGCAGTGCTATGGGAACAACCTACGAGCAGTACTTC